Listed here are 31 T cell receptor beta chains from one sample, sequenced in a study of post-analysis software for immune sequencing data. Study-level findings and limits: A handful of TRBV segments appeared more often in patients than in controls, and TRBV5-6, TRBV5-1 and TRBV20-1 were among these.

What these receptors recognize is not known. Unique molecular identifiers were present in the TCR beta cDNA libraries. MiXCR, applied by TCRdb to the PCR reads, yields one record per CDR3 protein. This sample carries roughly 800,000 distinct CDR3 sequences, approximately 53% of them seen once, and the ten largest clones take 4% to 5.5%. Sequencing was performed on blood. These receptors were taken from a girl between 5 and 17 years old with multiple sclerosis.

Only a few counts were recorded for this clonotype. The J gene is TRBJ2-7, the V gene TRBV29-1, with D uncertain. V was trimmed by 0 bases and J by 5 bases, leaving 11 bases between them. Germline V gene sequence: CDR1 SQVTM, CDR2 ANQGSEA. The CDR3 sequence is 13 residues long. CDR3 in DNA: TGCAGCGTTGAAGATCCGAGTTTGAACGAGCAGTACTTC. Its translation: CSVEDPSLNEQYF.

This clonotype was detected a few times. This sequence joins TRBV5-1 and TRBJ2-5, with a tentative D call TRBD2 (6 bases). Germline CDR1 is SGHRS and CDR2 is YFSETQ. This CDR3 is built from 15 residues. V gave up 0 bases and J gave up 1 base, with 10 bases separating them. The CDR3, as DNA: TGCGCCAGCAGCTTGGTCGGGGGTTTCCAAGAGACCCAGTACTTC. It is translated as CASSLVGGFQETQYF.

The rearrangement joins TRBV6-7 to TRBJ1-1; no definite D call. TRBV6-7 is flagged as an ORF with uncertain function. There are 11 residues in the CDR3. The V end was cut by 2 bases, the J end by 6 bases, with 4 bases between. In nucleotides, the CDR3 is TGTGCCAGCAGTTACGGGTCTGAAGCTTTCTTT. This sequence encodes CASSYGSEAFF.

The chain couples TRBV29-1 to TRBJ2-1; TRBD2 agrees at 7 bases. The germline gives CDR1 SQVTM, CDR2 ANQGSEA. CDR3 length: 14 amino acids. Germline trimming cut 4 bases from V and 10 bases from J; bases unmatched to any gene: 13. The CDR3 DNA follows: TGCAGCGTTGCGGTGCGGGGGTCTGTTAGGGAGCAGTTCTTC. This codes for CSVAVRGSVREQFF.

V usage is TRBV7-2 and J usage is TRBJ1-2; D perhaps matches TRBD1 (6 bases). The germline gives CDR1 SGHTA, CDR2 FQGNSA. This CDR3 comprises 17 residues. Trimming took off 6 bases at V and 4 bases at J, with 24 bases between the two ends. As DNA, the CDR3 is TGTGCCAGCAGTCCAGGGATTATTGGCGGGGGCACCTATGGCTACACCTTC. Its translation: CASSPGIIGGGTYGYTF.

The chain joins TRBV29-1 to TRBJ2-3, with 11 bases identical to TRBD1. The CDR3 consists of 14 residues. The germline V gene encodes CDR1 SQVTM and CDR2 ANQGSEA. The V gene end was trimmed by 3 bases and the J gene end by 3 bases; junction bases not matched to a gene: 2. CDR3 protein: CSVEGQGGTDTQYF. For the CDR3, the DNA is TGCAGCGTTGAGGGACAGGGGGGTACAGATACGCAGTATTTT.

The chain carries TRBV10-3 and TRBJ2-1; the match to TRBD2 covers 8 bases. The ends lost 3 bases at V and 4 bases at J; junction bases unmatched: 5. The CDR3 runs 15 residues. Germline V gives CDR1 ENHRY, CDR2 SYGVKD. The CDR3 region is CAISDGGAGYNEQFF. In DNA form, the CDR3 reads TGTGCCATCAGTGACGGGGGGGCGGGGTACAATGAGCAGTTCTTC.

This rearrangement joins TRBV5-6 to TRBJ1-2; D may be TRBD1 (5 bases). CDR1 is SGHDT and CDR2 is YYEEEE in the germline V gene. This CDR3 contains 15 residues. V lost 0 bases to trimming and J lost 4 bases, with 13 bases between them. The CDR3 DNA is TGTGCCAGCAGCTTGGGCAGGGCCTTTATCTATGGCTACACCTTC. As protein: CASSLGRAFIYGYTF.

The count of this clonotype is one. The rearrangement uses TRBV5-1 and TRBJ2-6; D uncertain. This CDR3 region has 17 residues. Trimming stripped 1 base from V and 1 base from J, with 12 bases between. Per the germline V gene, CDR1 is SGHRS and CDR2 is YFSETQ. CDR3 sequence: CASSLYWSASGANVLTF. The CDR3 region has the DNA TGCGCCAGCAGCTTGTATTGGTCGGCTTCTGGGGCCAACGTCCTGACTTTC.

The genes are TRBV20-1 and TRBJ2-1; TRBD2 matches 8 bases. The J call is uncertain, as TRBJ2-7 better fits the DNA end. The CDR3 covers 15 residues. The germline V gene encodes CDR1 DFQATT and CDR2 SNEGSKA (reference sequence). CDR3 sequence (DNA): TGCAGTGCACTCATCTCTAGCGGGCTTGGGGGGGAGCAGTACTTC. Residues: CSALISSGLGGEQYF.

The V call is TRBV15, the J call TRBJ2-4, with unresolved D. The J call could be wrong; TRBJ2-7 is a better fit for the DNA end. CDR3 size: 13 residues. Germline lookup yields CDR1 LNHNV and CDR2 YYDKDF (reference sequence). The CDR3 region is CATSRAPRYEQYF. The CDR3 DNA is TGTGCCACCAGCAGAGCCCCCAGGTACGAGCAGTACTTC.

In this sample, this clonotype turned up a few times. The V and J genes are TRBV6-1 and TRBJ2-1, with D perhaps assigned TRBD1 or TRBD2 (5 bases each). The CDR3 runs to 14 residues. Trimming left V 6 bases short and J 8 bases short, with 17 bases between. CDR1 MNHNS and CDR2 SASEGT come from the germline V gene. In DNA, the CDR3 is TGTGCCAGCAGCCCCTCGGGGCCGCGCTATGAGCAGTTCTTC. This sequence encodes CASSPSGPRYEQFF.

This clonotype was seen a handful of times. The junction departs from germline at one end; a sequencing error may be responsible. The chain recombines TRBV20-1 with TRBJ2-4; 8 bases match TRBD2. The DNA matches TRBJ2-7 better at its end, which makes the J call doubtful. Germline CDR1 reads DFQATT; CDR2 reads SNEGSKA (reference sequence). The CDR3 contains 13 residues. Written as DNA, the CDR3 is TGCAGTGCTCAACGGACTAGCTCCCACGAGCAGTACTTC. Protein sequence: CSAQRTSSHEQYF.

The chain links TRBV15 to TRBJ2-3; no reliable D call. V lost 5 bases and J 0 bases, leaving 15 bases between the germline ends. Germline V gives CDR1 LNHNV, CDR2 YYDKDF (reference sequence). The CDR3 consists of 16 residues. Written as DNA, the CDR3 is TGTGCCACCAGCGGGAACGCGAATCCTAGCACAGATACGCAGTATTTT. Translating gives CATSGNANPSTDTQYF.

The V gene is TRBV9, the J gene TRBJ2-7, with D perhaps matching TRBD2 (5 bases). Per germline, CDR1 SGDLS and CDR2 YYNGEE. This CDR3 has 14 amino acids. The V end was cut by 0 bases, the J end by 0 bases, with 7 bases between. The chain's CDR3 is CASSVEAVSYEQYF. The CDR3 DNA reads TGTGCCAGCAGCGTAGAAGCGGTCTCCTACGAGCAGTACTTC.

Comment on this clonotype: One end of the junction does not line up with germline, which may come from a read error. V usage is TRBV5-6 and J usage is TRBJ2-5, with 10 positions matching TRBD2. There are 15 residues in the CDR3. The germline V gene has CDR1 SGHDT and CDR2 YYEEEE. As DNA, the CDR3 is TGTGCCAGCAGCTTGAGATTAGCGGGAGGAGAGACCCGGTACTTC. This gives the protein CASSLRLAGGETRYF.

V is TRBV7-6 and J is TRBJ1-4, with D uncertain. The CDR3 has 15 amino acids. Germline V CDR1 and CDR2: SGHVS, FNYEAQ. V gave up 5 bases and J gave up 6 bases, with 16 bases separating them. The CDR3 here is CASSRTEGRDEKLFF. CDR3 bases: TGTGCCAGCAGCCGGACCGAAGGGAGGGATGAAAAACTGTTTTTT.

This clonotype has only a few counts. The chain uses TRBV7-9 and TRBJ2-3; 7 bases align to TRBD1. Germline values: CDR1 SEHNR, CDR2 FQNEAQ (reference sequence). This CDR3 comprises 15 residues. Germline trimming cut 1 base from V and 0 bases from J; bases unmatched to any gene: 1. CDR3: CASSLGDSSTDTQYF. In DNA, the CDR3 is TGTGCCAGCAGCTTAGGGGACAGTAGCACAGATACGCAGTATTTT.

The rearrangement uses TRBV2 and TRBJ2-4; 8 bases are a match to TRBD2. With the DNA end fitting TRBJ2-7 better, the J assignment may be wrong. Germline CDR1 SNHLY, CDR2 FYNNEI. This CDR3 region has 15 residues. CDR3 in amino acids: CASRVVISAGDEQYF. CDR3 in DNA: TGTGCCAGCAGGGTCGTAATCTCAGCGGGGGACGAGCAGTACTTC.

This sequence joins TRBV20-1 and TRBJ2-5; D gene ambiguous. The CDR3 runs to 13 residues. V was cut by 6 bases and J by 5 bases, with 16 bases left in between. CDR1 is DFQATT and CDR2 is SNEGSKA in the germline V gene (reference sequence). The CDR3 is CSAKPEPGETQYF. CDR3 in DNA: TGCAGTGCCAAACCCGAACCCGGGGAGACCCAGTACTTC.

This clonotype was observed a handful of times. The chain links TRBV29-1 to TRBJ2-7; possibly TRBD1 or TRBD2 for D (5 bases each). V dropped 7 bases and J dropped 3 bases, with 25 bases sitting between them. The CDR3 covers 16 residues. The germline V gene has CDR1 SQVTM and CDR2 ANQGSEA. The CDR3 sequence: CSATSGTQRGYYEQYF. CDR3 nucleotides: TGCAGCGCCACCAGTGGGACCCAAAGGGGCTACTACGAGCAGTACTTC.

For the CDR3, the DNA is TGTGCCAGCAGGGAAACAGGGGAAAATGAGCAGTTCTTC. Encoded protein: CASRETGENEQFF. The chain recombines TRBV12-3 or TRBV12-4 with TRBJ2-1, with 7 bases identical to TRBD1. This CDR3 comprises 13 residues. V shed 6 bases, J shed 7 bases, and the junction held 6 bases outside the gene matches.

This clonotype was picked up a small number of times. The chain recombines TRBV24-1 with TRBJ2-5; D is tentatively TRBD1 or TRBD2 (5 bases each). Trimming left V 4 bases short and J 2 bases short, with 13 bases between. Germline loops: CDR1 KGHDR, CDR2 SFDVKD. The CDR3 has 15 residues. CDR3 sequence: CATSEVDEGQETQYF. In DNA form, the CDR3 reads TGTGCCACCAGTGAGGTTGATGAGGGGCAAGAGACCCAGTACTTC.

This clonotype was detected a few times. The rearrangement joins TRBV12-3 or TRBV12-4 to TRBJ1-6; 8 nucleotides line up with TRBD1. V trimming: 5 bases; J trimming: 5 bases; junction bases outside the gene matches: 2. The CDR3 is 14 amino acids. The chain's CDR3 is CASSPGQDNSPLHF. The CDR3 coding sequence is TGTGCCAGCAGTCCGGGACAGGATAATTCACCCCTCCACTTT.

V usage is TRBV20-1 and J usage is TRBJ2-1, with TRBD2 matching over 12 bases. The junction had 11 bases not matched to a gene; V was cut back by 6 bases and J by 8 bases. The CDR3 spans 15 residues. Germline assignment: CDR1 DFQATT and CDR2 SNEGSKA (reference sequence). CDR3 sequence reads: CSAFGLAGIPHEQFF. In DNA, the CDR3 is TGCAGTGCCTTCGGACTAGCGGGGATTCCCCATGAGCAGTTCTTC.

This sequence joins TRBV10-3 and TRBJ2-7, with 8 bases identical to TRBD1. The J call is uncertain, as TRBJ2-4 better fits the DNA end. The CDR3 loop spans 15 amino acids. Germline assignment: CDR1 ENHRY and CDR2 SYGVKD. The chain's CDR3 is CAISESSGGEGIQYF. The CDR3 DNA reads as TGTGCCATCAGTGAGTCCTCAGGGGGCGAGGGCATTCAGTACTTC.

This chain links TRBV29-1 with TRBJ2-3; 8 nucleotides agree with TRBD2. Trimming took 4 bases from V and 6 from J; bases not matched to a gene: 9. Per germline, CDR1 SQVTM and CDR2 ANQGSEA. This CDR3 region has 14 residues. CDR3 bases: TGCAGCGTTGCCGTTAGCGGGACGACGGATACGCAGTATTTT. Its translation: CSVAVSGTTDTQYF.

This clonotype was recorded a few times. The chain has TRBV5-1 and TRBJ2-5, with unresolved D. The CDR3 is made up of 12 amino acids. V gave up 4 bases and J gave up 4 bases, with 8 bases separating them. Germline assignment: CDR1 SGHRS and CDR2 YFSETQ. CDR3 loop: CASSREGETQYF. CDR3 nucleotides: TGCGCCAGCAGCAGAGAAGGAGAGACCCAGTACTTC.

The chain joins TRBV7-8 to TRBJ2-1, with 8 positions matching TRBD1. The V gene end was trimmed by 1 base and the J gene end by 10 bases; junction bases not matched to a gene: 9. Per the germline V gene, CDR1 is SGHVS and CDR2 is FQNEAQ. The CDR3 is 15 residues long. The CDR3 DNA reads as TGTGCCAGCAGCTTAGGACCGGGACAGGCAAGGGAGCAGTTCTTC. Protein: CASSLGPGQAREQFF.

The V and J genes are TRBV5-1 and TRBJ2-5; a weak D match, TRBD1 (6 bases). The CDR3 sequence is 16 residues long. Trimming stripped 4 bases from V and 5 bases from J, with 21 bases between. Germline V gives CDR1 SGHRS, CDR2 YFSETQ. The CDR3 reads CASSPAPGHQWETQYF. The CDR3 DNA reads as TGCGCCAGCAGCCCTGCGCCGGGACACCAGTGGGAGACCCAGTACTTC.

J is TRBJ2-7 and V is TRBV6-2 or TRBV6-3; 7 bases fit TRBD1. CDR1 is MNHEY, CDR2 SVGEGT, per germline. V lost 5 bases, J lost 6 bases, and 4 bases stayed unmatched. The CDR3 contains 12 residues. The CDR3 DNA follows: TGTGCCAGCAGTCCGACAGGGCCCGAGCAGTACTTC. Protein: CASSPTGPEQYF.